The source of this T cell receptor beta chain is a study of cytomegalovirus exposure and HLA in healthy donors. CDR1 is LNHDA and CDR2 is SQIVND in the germline V gene (reference sequence). The V gene end was trimmed by 1 base and the J gene end by 4 bases; junction bases not matched to a gene: 8. This CDR3 has 17 residues. Primers: 60 Vbeta forward and 13 Jbeta reverse. TCRdb keeps only in-frame clones here, not all; method: immunoSEQ multiplex PCR. The sample lists around 100,000 clones, around four fifths occurring once. This clone has only a few counts. Its antigen is unidentified. Study-wide results and caveats: The presence/absence work took it that sequencing depth was about the same across donors. For TCR beta chains, V- and J-gene trimming was later linked to a missense DCLRE1C variant.

The sequence derives from a female donor in good health and CMV-seropositive. The sample taken for sequencing was PBMCs. This rearrangement joins TRBV19 to TRBJ2-1; TRBD2 aligns across 9 bases. The CDR3: CASSIGSASGEYNEQFF. The DNA of the CDR3 is TGTGCCAGTAGTATAGGCTCTGCTAGCGGGGAATACAATGAGCAGTTCTTC.